The 21 T cell receptor beta chains presented below share a single source sample, sequenced in a study of T-cell memory formation after mild COVID-19. Each CDR3 protein is one row after TCRdb ran MiXCR on the 5' RACE reads. Here the sample spans under 700,000 distinct CDR3 sequences, around 21% being singletons. Sequencing was carried out using PBMCs or a T cell subset sorted from them (not recorded which). The receptors were gathered from an adult woman who had mild COVID-19 (a few samples of this study predate the infection). Cell type and time point are not known.

This clonotype has just a few counts. This sequence joins TRBV7-9 and TRBJ2-2, with TRBD1 as a possible D gene (6 bases). The CDR3 spans 16 residues. Germline lookup yields CDR1 SEHNR and CDR2 FQNEAQ (reference sequence). V was cut by 5 bases and J by 3 bases, with 16 bases left in between. CDR3 region: CASSVRDNPHTGELFF. Here the CDR3 DNA reads TGTGCCAGCAGCGTCCGGGACAACCCTCACACCGGGGAGCTGTTTTTT.

V usage is TRBV5-1 and J usage is TRBJ2-5, with a weak D call TRBD2 (5 bases). This CDR3 has 18 amino acids. Germline CDR1 reads SGHRS; CDR2 reads YFSETQ. The germline V and J ends were trimmed by 3 bases and 4 bases, with 25 bases remaining between them. The CDR3: CASSSAVGVGLEGETQYF. CDR3 nucleotides: TGCGCCAGCAGCTCCGCAGTGGGAGTGGGCCTAGAGGGAGAGACCCAGTACTTC. Drawing the rest from reference TRBV5-1 and TRBJ2-5, the complete variable domain is KAGVTQTPRYLIKTRGQQVTLSCSPISGHRSVSWYQQTPGQGLQFLFEYFSETQRNKGNFPGRFSGRQFSNSRSEMNVSTLELGDSALYLCASSSAVGVGLEGETQYFGPGTRLLVL.

The chain couples TRBV10-3 to TRBJ2-2; the D gene is possibly TRBD2 (5 bases). Germline lookup yields CDR1 ENHRY and CDR2 SYGVKD. Trimming took off 2 bases at V and 4 bases at J, with 8 bases between the two ends. The length of the CDR3 is 14 residues. In nucleotides, the CDR3 is TGTGCCATCAGTGAGAAGCGGACCACCGGGGAGCTGTTTTTT. It translates to CAISEKRTTGELFF.

This clonotype turned up a few times. V gene TRBV27 combines with J gene TRBJ2-7; 9 bases fit TRBD2. J gave up 7 bases and V 6 bases, and 10 bases lay outside the gene matches. CDR1 is MNHEY, CDR2 SMNVEV, per germline (reference sequence). CDR3 size: 14 residues. CDR3 coding DNA: TGTGCCAGCAGATGGACTAAGCGGGAGGAAGAGCAGTACTTC. Its translation is CASRWTKREEEQYF.

V is TRBV2 and J is TRBJ2-1; tentative D call: TRBD2 (6 bases). Trimming left V 6 bases short and J 0 bases short, with 12 bases between. Looked up from germline, CDR1 is SNHLY and CDR2 is FYNNEI. The CDR3 is made up of 15 amino acids. The CDR3 DNA follows: TGTGCCAGCAGAGGACTAACTTACTCCTACAATGAGCAGTTCTTC. Amino acid sequence: CASRGLTYSYNEQFF.

This clonotype was seen more than once but under ten times. The chain uses TRBV3-1 and TRBJ2-7; D possibly matches TRBD1 or TRBD2 (5 bases each). Between the trimmed V and J ends, which lost 1 base and 4 bases, there was a span of 14 bases. The CDR3 consists of 15 residues. Germline CDR1 is LGHDT and CDR2 is YNNKEL (reference sequence). Here the CDR3 reads CASSQGGTGAYEQYF. Here the CDR3 DNA reads TGTGCCAGCAGCCAAGGGGGGACCGGAGCATACGAGCAGTACTTC.

This clonotype was seen a handful of times. V usage is TRBV27 and J usage is TRBJ2-1; TRBD1 or TRBD2 may be the D gene (5 bases each). Per germline, CDR1 MNHEY and CDR2 SMNVEV (reference sequence). Trimming cost V 2 bases and J 4 bases, with 15 bases left between them. The CDR3 totals 16 residues. CDR3 region: CASSLRGGFQYNEQFF. As DNA, the CDR3 is TGTGCCAGCAGTTTACGTGGGGGATTCCAATACAATGAGCAGTTCTTC.

V and J are TRBV5-1 and TRBJ2-7, with unresolved D. The CDR3 is 14 amino acids. Germline loops: CDR1 SGHRS, CDR2 YFSETQ. The V gene lost 0 bases and the J gene lost 3 bases, with 10 bases spanning the gap. The CDR3 is CASSLERRRYEQYF. DNA of the CDR3: TGCGCCAGCAGCTTGGAACGTCGCCGCTACGAGCAGTACTTC.

This clonotype was seen only a few times. The chain is built from TRBV20-1 and TRBJ2-3, with TRBD2 matching 11 bases. Germline V gene lookup returns CDR1 DFQATT and CDR2 SNEGSKA (reference sequence). The J segment lost 4 bases and the V segment lost 0 bases, leaving 9 bases of the junction unmatched. This CDR3 is built from 17 residues. CDR3 sequence: CSARDLASGRLADTQYF. For the CDR3, the DNA is TGCAGTGCTAGAGATTTGGCTAGCGGGAGGCTCGCAGATACGCAGTATTTT.

This clonotype turned up a few times. The genes are TRBV7-9 and TRBJ2-2; D not resolved. The CDR3 has 16 residues. Germline values: CDR1 SEHNR, CDR2 FQNEAQ (reference sequence). Trimming took 5 bases from V and 0 from J, leaving 13 bases between them. The CDR3 here is CASSLSASANTGELFF. The CDR3 DNA follows: TGTGCCAGCAGCCTCTCTGCGAGCGCGAACACCGGGGAGCTGTTTTTT.

This chain connects TRBV7-8 to TRBJ2-7; a possible D gene is TRBD2 (6 bases). The CDR3 runs to 15 residues. Trimming removed 1 base from V and 4 bases from J, with 14 bases in between. CDR1 and CDR2 (germline): SGHVS, FQNEAQ. CDR3 DNA sequence: TGTGCCAGCAGCTTAGTAGGAGGGATCGGGTACGAGCAGTACTTC. Its translation is CASSLVGGIGYEQYF.

The chain has TRBV6-5 and TRBJ2-1; 9 bases are a match to TRBD1. The CDR3 is made up of 14 amino acids. Germline-derived CDR1 and CDR2 are MNHEY and SVGAGI. The V segment lost 6 bases and the J segment 7 bases; nucleotides outside the gene matches: 7. In DNA form, the CDR3 reads TGTGCCAGCAGACTCGGACAGGGGAAGAATGAGCAGTTCTTC. Its protein product is CASRLGQGKNEQFF.

This chain links TRBV24-1 with TRBJ2-6; D gene ambiguous. The CDR3 is 16 amino acids. Germline CDR1 reads KGHDR; CDR2 reads SFDVKD. The V and J ends lost 1 base and 0 bases respectively, with 6 bases between them. The CDR3 protein is CATSDFSNSGANVLTF. CDR3 coding DNA: TGTGCCACCAGTGATTTCTCGAACTCTGGGGCCAACGTCCTGACTTTC.

The chain is built from TRBV7-9 and TRBJ1-2; tentatively, D is TRBD1 (5 bases). CDR1 SEHNR and CDR2 FQNEAQ come from the germline V gene (reference sequence). Trimming left V 8 bases short and J 6 bases short, with 10 bases between. The CDR3 totals 11 residues. The CDR3: CASGRGNGYTF. The CDR3 bases are TGTGCCAGCGGACGGGGGAATGGCTACACCTTC.

The rearrangement joins TRBV2 to TRBJ2-5; 9 nucleotides agree with TRBD1. Germline V CDR1 and CDR2: SNHLY, FYNNEI. Trimming took 3 bases from V and 5 from J; bases not matched to a gene: 7. CDR3 size: 15 residues. CDR3 protein: CASSDRGTGMETQYF. CDR3 coding DNA: TGTGCCAGCAGTGATCGGGGGACAGGGATGGAGACCCAGTACTTC.

The chain uses TRBV20-1 and TRBJ1-3, with a possible D match to TRBD1 (5 bases). From germline, CDR1 is DFQATT and CDR2 SNEGSKA (reference sequence). This CDR3 comprises 14 residues. The ends were cut back, 3 bases at V and 2 bases at J, with 11 bases in the middle. The CDR3 bases are TGCAGTGCTAGTATGACAGCAACTGGAAACACCATATATTTT. Its translation: CSASMTATGNTIYF.

This chain links TRBV27 with TRBJ2-7; D gene unclear. The CDR3 extends over 14 amino acids. V was pared by 7 bases and J by 0 bases, with 13 bases between. Looked up from germline, CDR1 is MNHEY and CDR2 is SMNVEV (reference sequence). CDR3 amino acids: CASILSGSSYEQYF. The CDR3 DNA is TGTGCCAGCATCCTATCCGGCAGCTCCTACGAGCAGTACTTC.

This sequence joins TRBV5-1 and TRBJ2-3; D is possibly TRBD1 or TRBD2 (6 bases each). Trimming removed 0 bases at V and 2 bases at J, with 13 bases between. The CDR3 runs 16 residues. Germline assignment: CDR1 SGHRS and CDR2 YFSETQ. DNA of the CDR3: TGCGCCAGCAGCTTGGAGGGGGGTCGTGTCACAGATACGCAGTATTTT. As protein: CASSLEGGRVTDTQYF.

This chain connects TRBV20-1 to TRBJ2-1; possible D gene TRBD1, 6 bases. V was shortened by 7 bases and J by 4 bases, with 17 bases between the two germline ends. Germline V gene lookup returns CDR1 DFQATT and CDR2 SNEGSKA (reference sequence). This CDR3 is built from 14 residues. CDR3 sequence reads: CSVFTYRDYNEQFF. The CDR3 nucleotides are TGCAGTGTCTTCACTTACAGGGATTACAATGAGCAGTTCTTC.

This clonotype was seen a few times. V and J are TRBV7-8 and TRBJ2-1; 8 nucleotides match TRBD2. V dropped 0 bases and J dropped 8; count of bases not matched to a gene: 9. Germline V lookup: CDR1 SGHVS, CDR2 FQNEAQ. This CDR3 is 16 amino acids long. CDR3 DNA sequence: TGTGCCAGCAGCTTAGCGAATCGCGGGAGGAGTGATGAGCAGTTCTTC. Amino acids: CASSLANRGRSDEQFF.

This clonotype was observed a few times. CDR3 sequence (DNA): TGCAGTGCTAGATACGGATACGAGCAGTACTTC. Translation: CSARYGYEQYF. J is TRBJ2-7 and V is TRBV20-1, with D hard to call. Trimming removed 2 bases at V and 4 bases at J, with 6 bases between. This CDR3 has 11 residues. The V gene's germline CDR1 is DFQATT and CDR2 SNEGSKA (reference sequence).